What follows describes a single T cell receptor (beta chain). Germline loops: CDR1 LNHNV, CDR2 YYDKDF (reference sequence). Trimming pared 0 bases from V and 1 base from J, leaving 9 bases between. The CDR3 length is 15 residues. Here immunoSEQ multiplex PCR was the method, and the copy in TCRdb shows in-frame clones only, minus some. This sample yields about 79,000 clones, of which around 93% are seen a single time; less than 0.85% belongs to the top ten. The data originate from a study of T cell changes during pregnancy in multiple sclerosis. The sequence came from a female donor in good health, enrolled as a control in a pregnancy study. Sequencing was performed on peripheral blood, taken in the second trimester of pregnancy. The chain has TRBV15 and TRBJ2-5; D gene uncertain. The CDR3, as DNA: TGTGCCACCAGCAGAGATGGGCAGGCCCAAGAGACCCAGTACTTC. Protein sequence: CATSRDGQAQETQYF.